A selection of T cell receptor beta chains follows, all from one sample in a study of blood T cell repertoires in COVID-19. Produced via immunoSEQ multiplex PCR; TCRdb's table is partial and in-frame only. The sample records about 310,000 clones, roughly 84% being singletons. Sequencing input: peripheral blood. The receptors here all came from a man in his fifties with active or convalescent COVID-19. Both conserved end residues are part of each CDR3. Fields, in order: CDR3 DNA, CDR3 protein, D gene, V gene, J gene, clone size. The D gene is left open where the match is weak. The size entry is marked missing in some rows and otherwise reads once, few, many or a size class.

cdr3_nt: TGTGCCAGCAGCCCTCACTGGGCGGGAGACCCTGAAGCTTTCTTT
cdr3_aa: CASSPHWAGDPEAFF
d_call: .
v_call: TRBV14
j_call: TRBJ1-1
clone_size: once

cdr3_nt: TGTGCCAGCAGCACTCCCGGGACAGGGTTCATGAACACTGAAGCTTTCTTT
cdr3_aa: CASSTPGTGFMNTEAFF
d_call: TRBD1
v_call: TRBV5-6
j_call: TRBJ1-1
clone_size: .

cdr3_nt: TGCGCCAGCACACCTACAGGGGTGAGTGAGCAGTTCTTC
cdr3_aa: CASTPTGVSEQFF
d_call: TRBD1
v_call: TRBV5-1
j_call: TRBJ2-1
clone_size: .

cdr3_nt: TGTGCCAGCAGTTCGGGGAGAATCTATGGCTACACCTTC
cdr3_aa: CASSSGRIYGYTF
d_call: .
v_call: TRBV28
j_call: TRBJ1-2
clone_size: .

cdr3_nt: TGCGCCAGCAGCTTGGCCTTACTAGCGGGGGGAAATGAGCAGTTCTTC
cdr3_aa: CASSLALLAGGNEQFF
d_call: TRBD2
v_call: TRBV5-1
j_call: TRBJ2-1
clone_size: once

cdr3_nt: TGCGCCAGCAGTAAGACAGGGGGGAGCTACGAGCAGTACTTC
cdr3_aa: CASSKTGGSYEQYF
d_call: TRBD1
v_call: TRBV10-2
j_call: TRBJ2-7
clone_size: .

cdr3_nt: TGTGCCAGCAGCTTTGGACAGGACTATGGCTACACCTTC
cdr3_aa: CASSFGQDYGYTF
d_call: TRBD1
v_call: TRBV5-6
j_call: TRBJ1-2
clone_size: .

cdr3_nt: TGCGCCAGCATCGGGACAGGGGGCGCAGGAACTGAAGCTTTCTTT
cdr3_aa: CASIGTGGAGTEAFF
d_call: TRBD1
v_call: TRBV5-1
j_call: TRBJ1-1
clone_size: .

cdr3_nt: TGTGCCAGCAGTTTGGGGGGGTACTACACCGGGGAGCTGTTTTTT
cdr3_aa: CASSLGGYYTGELFF
d_call: TRBD2
v_call: TRBV6-2/TRBV6-3
j_call: TRBJ2-2
clone_size: .

cdr3_nt: TGTGCCAGCAGCCGGGACAGAGGAAGGCCCGTGCCCCAGCATTTT
cdr3_aa: CASSRDRGRPVPQHF
d_call: TRBD1
v_call: TRBV5-4
j_call: TRBJ1-5
clone_size: .

cdr3_nt: TGTGCCAGCAGTCTAGGACAGGGGATTTATCAGCCCCAGCATTTT
cdr3_aa: CASSLGQGIYQPQHF
d_call: TRBD1
v_call: TRBV28
j_call: TRBJ1-5
clone_size: .

cdr3_nt: TGTGCCAGCTCACCCGGACAGAAAAACATTCAGTACTTC
cdr3_aa: CASSPGQKNIQYF
d_call: .
v_call: TRBV18
j_call: TRBJ2-4
clone_size: .

cdr3_nt: TGTGCCAGTTTTAGATCGGACAGGGTGGGCACTGAAGCTTTCTTT
cdr3_aa: CASFRSDRVGTEAFF
d_call: TRBD1
v_call: TRBV28
j_call: TRBJ1-1
clone_size: .

cdr3_nt: TGTGCCACCAGTGATCTACCGGGACAGGGTTCAGATACGCAGTATTTT
cdr3_aa: CATSDLPGQGSDTQYF
d_call: TRBD1
v_call: TRBV24-1
j_call: TRBJ2-3
clone_size: .

cdr3_nt: TGCGCCAGCAAAGGGGAAGAGACCCAGTACTTC
cdr3_aa: CASKGEETQYF
d_call: .
v_call: TRBV5-1
j_call: TRBJ2-5
clone_size: .

cdr3_nt: TGCAGCGTTGACAGGGCTGAAGCTTTCTTT
cdr3_aa: CSVDRAEAFF
d_call: .
v_call: TRBV29-1
j_call: TRBJ1-1
clone_size: few

cdr3_nt: TGTGCCAGCAGCTTAGGCCGAGGACAGAGAGAAAAACTGTTTTTT
cdr3_aa: CASSLGRGQREKLFF
d_call: .
v_call: TRBV13
j_call: TRBJ1-4
clone_size: .

cdr3_nt: TGTGCCAGCGGGGAGGGGAGCACAGATACGCAGTATTTT
cdr3_aa: CASGEGSTDTQYF
d_call: TRBD2
v_call: TRBV7-2
j_call: TRBJ2-3
clone_size: .

cdr3_nt: TGTGCCAGCTCTCCGGAGACAGGGGACCAAGAGACCCAGTACTTC
cdr3_aa: CASSPETGDQETQYF
d_call: TRBD1
v_call: TRBV5-6
j_call: TRBJ2-5
clone_size: .

cdr3_nt: TGTGCCAGTAGTGGAACTTCAGGGAGGTGGAATGAGCAGTTCTTC
cdr3_aa: CASSGTSGRWNEQFF
d_call: .
v_call: TRBV19
j_call: TRBJ2-1
clone_size: .

cdr3_nt: TGCAGCGTCCGACAGGGGGATCAGCCCCAGCATTTT
cdr3_aa: CSVRQGDQPQHF
d_call: TRBD1
v_call: TRBV29-1
j_call: TRBJ1-5
clone_size: .

cdr3_nt: TGCAGTGCTAGTGGGACTAGCGGGATAACAAATGAGCAGTTCTTC
cdr3_aa: CSASGTSGITNEQFF
d_call: TRBD2
v_call: TRBV20-1
j_call: TRBJ2-1
clone_size: few

cdr3_nt: TGCGCCAGCAGACCTTTGGCAACAACAGGGGGGCAAGAGACCCAGTACTTC
cdr3_aa: CASRPLATTGGQETQYF
d_call: TRBD1
v_call: TRBV5-1
j_call: TRBJ2-5
clone_size: .

cdr3_nt: TGTGCCAGCAGCTCCCGGGACACAACTAATGAAAAACTGTTTTTT
cdr3_aa: CASSSRDTTNEKLFF
d_call: .
v_call: TRBV7-6
j_call: TRBJ1-4
clone_size: .

cdr3_nt: TGCGCCAGCAGCTCGGGACTAGCGGGAGTGGCAGATACGCAGTATTTT
cdr3_aa: CASSSGLAGVADTQYF
d_call: TRBD2
v_call: TRBV5-1
j_call: TRBJ2-3
clone_size: .

cdr3_nt: TGCGCCAGCAGCCAAGCGGACAGTAACACCATATATTTT
cdr3_aa: CASSQADSNTIYF
d_call: .
v_call: TRBV4-1
j_call: TRBJ1-3
clone_size: .

cdr3_nt: TGTGCCAGCACACTGGTGGGACAGGAGAACACTGAAGCTTTCTTT
cdr3_aa: CASTLVGQENTEAFF
d_call: TRBD1
v_call: TRBV5-5
j_call: TRBJ1-1
clone_size: .

cdr3_nt: TGTGCCAGCAGCCAATCCTTTCAGGGTAACAATCAGCCCCAGCATTTT
cdr3_aa: CASSQSFQGNNQPQHF
d_call: .
v_call: TRBV3-1/TRBV3-2
j_call: TRBJ1-5
clone_size: few

cdr3_nt: TGTGCCAGTGGGGGGACGGAGAAAGAGACCCAGTACTTC
cdr3_aa: CASGGTEKETQYF
d_call: .
v_call: TRBV19
j_call: TRBJ2-5
clone_size: .

cdr3_nt: TGTGCCAGCAGCTCCCCAGGGAGGAACACAGATACGCAGTATTTT
cdr3_aa: CASSSPGRNTDTQYF
d_call: .
v_call: TRBV7-9
j_call: TRBJ2-3
clone_size: .

cdr3_nt: TGTGCCAGCAGGGCTAACACTGAAGCTTTCTTT
cdr3_aa: CASRANTEAFF
d_call: .
v_call: TRBV6-6
j_call: TRBJ1-1
clone_size: once

cdr3_nt: TGTGCCAGCAGGGGAGGAAGCAATCAGCCCCAGCATTTT
cdr3_aa: CASRGGSNQPQHF
d_call: .
v_call: TRBV28
j_call: TRBJ1-5
clone_size: .

cdr3_nt: TGTGCCAGCTCACTAACAGGGGGCTGGGATGAAAAACTGTTTTTT
cdr3_aa: CASSLTGGWDEKLFF
d_call: TRBD1
v_call: TRBV18
j_call: TRBJ1-4
clone_size: .

cdr3_nt: TGCGCCAGCAGCTTTCTTGGACAGGGGGGGACTGAAGCTTTCTTT
cdr3_aa: CASSFLGQGGTEAFF
d_call: TRBD1
v_call: TRBV5-1
j_call: TRBJ1-1
clone_size: .

cdr3_nt: TGTACCGCCGGGGAGTACTCCTACGAGCAGTACTTC
cdr3_aa: CTAGEYSYEQYF
d_call: .
v_call: TRBV10-3
j_call: TRBJ2-7
clone_size: few

cdr3_nt: TGTGCCAGCAGTTTATACGGCAGGGCATATGGCTACACCTTC
cdr3_aa: CASSLYGRAYGYTF
d_call: .
v_call: TRBV28
j_call: TRBJ1-2
clone_size: once

cdr3_nt: TGCAGCGTTATGCCGGGACAGAGCTACGAGCAGTACTTC
cdr3_aa: CSVMPGQSYEQYF
d_call: TRBD1
v_call: TRBV29-1
j_call: TRBJ2-7
clone_size: .

cdr3_nt: TGTGCCAGCAGCCACCCCATAGGGGCGAACACTGAAGCTTTCTTT
cdr3_aa: CASSHPIGANTEAFF
d_call: .
v_call: TRBV5-6
j_call: TRBJ1-1
clone_size: .

cdr3_nt: TGTGCCAGCAGTTTAATTTCCGGGAGAGATAATGGCTACACCTTC
cdr3_aa: CASSLISGRDNGYTF
d_call: .
v_call: TRBV28
j_call: TRBJ1-2
clone_size: few

cdr3_nt: TGTGCCAGCAGTTTATCCGGACAGGGGGCTTATCAGCCCCAGCATTTT
cdr3_aa: CASSLSGQGAYQPQHF
d_call: TRBD1
v_call: TRBV28
j_call: TRBJ1-5
clone_size: .

cdr3_nt: TGTGCCAGCAGCCCCAGCGGGAGGCCCTACAATGAGCAGTTCTTC
cdr3_aa: CASSPSGRPYNEQFF
d_call: TRBD2
v_call: TRBV11-3
j_call: TRBJ2-1
clone_size: .